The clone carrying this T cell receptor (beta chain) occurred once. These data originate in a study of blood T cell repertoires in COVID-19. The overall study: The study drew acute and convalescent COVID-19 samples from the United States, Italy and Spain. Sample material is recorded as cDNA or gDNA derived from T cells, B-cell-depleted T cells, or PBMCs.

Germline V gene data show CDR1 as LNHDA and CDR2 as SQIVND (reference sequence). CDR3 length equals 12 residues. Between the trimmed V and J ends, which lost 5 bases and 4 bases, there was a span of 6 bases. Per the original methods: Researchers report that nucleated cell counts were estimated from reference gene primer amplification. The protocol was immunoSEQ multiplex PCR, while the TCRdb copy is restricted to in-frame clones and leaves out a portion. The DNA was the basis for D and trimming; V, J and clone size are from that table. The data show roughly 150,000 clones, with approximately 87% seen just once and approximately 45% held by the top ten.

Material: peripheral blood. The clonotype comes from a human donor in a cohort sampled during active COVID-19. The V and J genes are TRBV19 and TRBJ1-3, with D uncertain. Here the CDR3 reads CASSDAGNTIYF. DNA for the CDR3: TGTGCCAGTAGTGATGCGGGAAACACCATATATTTT.